The 8 T cell receptor beta chains below all came from one sample that was sequenced in a study of blood T cell repertoires in COVID-19. Generated by immunoSEQ multiplex PCR, the TCRdb table keeps only in-frame clones and is missing some. Of some 320,000 clones listed, 85% are singletons. Input material: PBMCs or T cells enriched from blood (not recorded which). Receptors were obtained from a woman between 25 and 40 years old who had been exposed to COVID-19.

About this clone: Different DNA sequences within this sample yield the same CDR3. The chain combines TRBV12-3 or TRBV12-4 with TRBJ1-5; D is undetermined. The CDR3 has 13 residues. Between the trimmed V and J ends, which lost 0 bases and 3 bases, there was a span of 3 bases. The CDR3 region is CASSLAYNQPQHF. CDR3 DNA: TGTGCCAGCAGTTTAGCGTACAATCAGCCCCAGCATTTT.

The V gene is TRBV6-1, the J gene TRBJ1-4; the D is unclear. The germline V and J ends were trimmed by 1 base and 8 bases, with 14 bases remaining between them. The CDR3 extends over 15 amino acids. Germline V gives CDR1 MNHNS, CDR2 SASEGT. The CDR3 region is CASSEGMGVAEKLFF. Here the CDR3 DNA reads TGTGCCAGCAGTGAAGGAATGGGTGTAGCCGAAAAACTGTTTTTT.

This clone was seen once. V and J are TRBV30 and TRBJ2-1; the match to TRBD1 covers 12 bases. Germline CDR1 reads GTSNPN; CDR2 reads SVGIG (reference sequence). This CDR3 is built from 15 residues. The ends lost 0 bases at V and 9 bases at J; junction bases unmatched: 6. CDR3 loop: CAWSVEGQGAGEQFF. CDR3 bases: TGTGCCTGGAGTGTAGAGGGACAGGGGGCAGGTGAGCAGTTCTTC.

The J gene is TRBJ1-1, the V gene TRBV12-3 or TRBV12-4; TRBD1 might be the D (5 bases). V lost 2 bases to trimming and J lost 9 bases, with 10 bases between them. The CDR3 length is 12 residues. CDR3 protein: CASSLWQGKAFF. CDR3 bases: TGTGCCAGCAGTTTATGGCAGGGAAAAGCTTTCTTT.

The chain has TRBV28 and TRBJ2-5; the D gene is possibly TRBD2 (6 bases). V lost 6 bases and J lost 5, with 7 bases in between. Germline CDR1 MDHEN, CDR2 SYDVKM. This CDR3 contains 11 residues. The CDR3 loop is CASRLAETQYF. CDR3 nucleotides: TGTGCCAGCAGACTAGCCGAGACCCAGTACTTC.

V and J are TRBV5-4 and TRBJ2-5; D possibly corresponds to TRBD2 (7 bases). Germline CDR1 SGHNT, CDR2 YYREEE (reference sequence). The CDR3 is made up of 14 amino acids. The ends were cut back, 1 base at V and 5 bases at J, with 12 bases in the middle. CDR3 loop: CASSLTGRDETQYF. Here the CDR3 DNA reads TGTGCCAGCAGCTTGACAGGGAGGGACGAGACCCAGTACTTC.

This clone was recorded only once. J is TRBJ2-2 and V is TRBV7-2, with D hard to call. Trimming left V 7 bases short and J 5 bases short, with 20 bases between. The CDR3 sequence is 16 residues long. Germline-derived CDR1 and CDR2 are SGHTA and FQGNSA. The CDR3 nucleotides are TGTGCCAGCACCTTGTTGTCATCACGGAGAACCGGGGAGCTGTTTTTT. This sequence encodes CASTLLSSRRTGELFF. Filled out from reference TRBV7-2 and TRBJ2-2, the complete variable domain reads GAGVSQSPSNKVTEKGKDVELRCDPISGHTALYWYRQSLGQGLEFLIYFQGNSAPDKSGLPSDRFSAERTGGSVSTLTIQRTQQEDSAVYLCASTLLSSRRTGELFFGEGSRLTVL.

The chain is built from TRBV11-3 and TRBJ2-7; 9 nucleotides align to TRBD1. This CDR3 has 18 amino acids. With 1 base clipped from V and 6 bases from J, the junction kept 16 bases outside the gene matches. CDR1 is SGHNT, CDR2 YENEEA, per germline. The CDR3, as DNA: TGTGCCAGCAGCTTAGGCACAGGGGGCAGGGGCTTTAGGAGCGAGCAGTACTTC. Its translation is CASSLGTGGRGFRSEQYF.